This T cell receptor beta chain was documented in a study of T cell responses to AZD1222 COVID-19 vaccine. Turning to the study itself: The study pooled second doses at about 4 or about 12 weeks.

Looked up from germline, CDR1 is MNHEY and CDR2 is SVGAGI. The V and J ends lost 5 bases and 6 bases, in that order; junction bases with no gene match: 8. The CDR3 totals 14 residues. Sequencing was performed with immunoSEQ multiplex PCR; in TCRdb, only in-frame clones are kept and a portion is missing. The sample has about 44,000 clones, nearly 85% seen once. This TCR was sampled from an adult in good health. Sequences were derived from peripheral blood, sampled on day 0 of AZD1222 vaccination. The rearrangement uses TRBV6-5 and TRBJ2-7, with 9 bases aligning to TRBD2. The CDR3 loop is CASSTLAGRREQYF. The CDR3 bases are TGTGCCAGCAGTACGCTAGCGGGACGGCGCGAGCAGTACTTC.